This T cell receptor (beta chain) was sequenced during a study of control samples from healthy donors and cancer patients. This table comes from immunoSEQ multiplex PCR, and its TCRdb copy is limited to in-frame clones, with some not included. The sample lists 110,000 or so clones; more than 80% were seen once. The CDR3 totals 14 residues. Germline V CDR1 and CDR2: SGHDT, YYEEEE. V gave up 4 bases and J gave up 0 bases, with 10 bases separating them. Specimen: blood. The V and J genes are TRBV5-6 and TRBJ1-1, with D unclear. The TCR comes from a man aged 50-60 years in good health. The CDR3 is CASSLEEMNTEAFF. The CDR3, as DNA: TGTGCCAGCAGCCTGGAGGAGATGAACACTGAAGCTTTCTTT.